These 10 T cell receptor beta chains share one sample of origin, sequenced in a study of shared clonotypes between healthy human individuals. TCRdb's table, derived via immunoSEQ multiplex PCR, lists solely in-frame clones and lacks some. The repertoire holds 2 million to 2.5 million clones, with more than 80% as singletons. Sequenced input: naive CD4+ T cells from PBMCs. Noted subset: CD45RA+ positively selected. The receptors stem from a man younger than 35 in good health. Some clones in this sample may be carry-over from other donors' samples.

The V gene is TRBV11-2, the J gene TRBJ2-1; tentatively, D is TRBD2 (6 bases). Looked up from germline, CDR1 is SGHAT and CDR2 is FQNNGV. Trimming left V 5 bases short and J 4 bases short, with 18 bases between. The CDR3 sequence is 16 residues long. The CDR3 reads CASSPREAGPYNEQFF. The CDR3 nucleotides read TGTGCCAGCAGCCCGAGGGAGGCAGGGCCATACAATGAGCAGTTCTTC.

V and J are TRBV5-4 and TRBJ2-2; 7 bases are a match to TRBD1. The CDR3 totals 15 residues. After removal of 6 bases from V and 7 bases from J, the junction contained 12 bases not matched to a gene. In germline, CDR1 is SGHNT, CDR2 YYREEE (reference sequence). This CDR3 reads CASTRQGVFRGELFF. The CDR3 region has the DNA TGTGCCAGCACCCGACAGGGTGTATTTCGCGGGGAGCTGTTTTTT.

Concerning this clone: An end of the junction differs from the germline gene, which may be a read error. J is TRBJ2-1 and V is TRBV5-6; the D is unclear. From germline, CDR1 is SGHDT and CDR2 YYEEEE. The CDR3 has 15 amino acids. In DNA, the CDR3 is TGTGCCAGCAGCTTTGGCCCCAATTCCTACAATGAGCGGTTCTTC. Translation: CASSFGPNSYNERFF.

The J gene is TRBJ1-3, the V gene TRBV10-3; possible D gene TRBD1, 6 bases. The CDR3 length is 17 residues. Trimming removed 3 bases at V and 2 bases at J, with 17 bases between. CDR1 is ENHRY and CDR2 is SYGVKD in the germline V gene. Here the CDR3 reads CAISDSRGQGAGNTIYF. CDR3 nucleotides: TGTGCCATCAGTGATTCCAGGGGCCAGGGTGCTGGAAACACCATATATTTT.

This rearrangement joins TRBV11-2 to TRBJ1-1; D unclear. The CDR3 sequence is 16 residues long. Germline CDR1 is SGHAT and CDR2 is FQNNGV. V was cut by 7 bases and J by 1 base, with 19 bases left in between. The CDR3 loop reads CASIPRWGGGNTEAFF. The CDR3 nucleotides read TGTGCCAGCATCCCTAGGTGGGGTGGAGGGAACACTGAAGCTTTCTTT.

The chain uses TRBV28 and TRBJ1-5, with TRBD1 identical over 8 bases. Germline V gene data show CDR1 as MDHEN and CDR2 as SYDVKM. V was clipped by 5 bases and J by 6 bases; unmatched bases: 9. The CDR3 totals 15 residues. CDR3 in DNA: TGTGCCAGCAGTGGACACAGGGGGATCGGTCAGCCCCAGCATTTT. Translating gives CASSGHRGIGQPQHF.

The rearrangement uses TRBV4-3 and TRBJ2-3; unclear D gene. CDR1 and CDR2 (germline): LGHNA, YSLEER. CDR3 size: 15 residues. Trimming pared 1 base from V and 0 bases from J, leaving 8 bases between. CDR3 loop: CASSQGQPSTDTQYF. CDR3 DNA: TGCGCCAGCAGCCAAGGGCAACCTAGCACAGATACGCAGTATTTT.

The chain couples TRBV20-1 to TRBJ2-7; D possibly uses TRBD1 or TRBD2 (6 bases each). The CDR3 is 11 residues long. Germline values: CDR1 DFQATT, CDR2 SNEGSKA (reference sequence). Here the CDR3 DNA reads TGCAGGGCCAAGGGGGGCTACGAGCAGTACTTC. It yields the protein CRAKGGYEQYF.

The J gene is TRBJ1-1, the V gene TRBV7-2, with D maybe TRBD1 (6 bases). CDR3 length equals 16 residues. Trimming stripped 2 bases from V and 1 base from J, with 14 bases between. Looked up from germline, CDR1 is SGHTA and CDR2 is FQGNSA. CDR3 bases: TGTGCCAGCAGCTTAAACGCCGACAGGAGGAACACTGAAGCTTTCTTT. This sequence encodes CASSLNADRRNTEAFF.

The V and J genes are TRBV27 and TRBJ2-7, with D uncertain. The CDR3 length is 15 residues. CDR1 MNHEY and CDR2 SMNVEV come from the germline V gene (reference sequence). The V end was cut by 3 bases, the J end by 2 bases, with 14 bases between. The CDR3 sequence: CASSFFRAPAYEQYF. The CDR3 nucleotides read TGTGCCAGCAGTTTTTTCCGGGCTCCTGCCTACGAGCAGTACTTC.